The 25 T cell receptor beta chains given below trace back to one sample, sequenced in a study of Ad26.COV2.S vaccination and SARS-CoV-2 variants. Treatment in this sample: around 19 received Ad26.COV2.S at low or high dose, single or two shots; about five received placebo; per-sample allocation not given. Vaccine and placebo recipients were sampled on day 63 after the first injection. Only in-frame clones appear in the TCRdb table, and some are missing; sequencing was by immunoSEQ multiplex PCR. The table lists hundreds of thousands of clones, roughly 89% of them singletons, with approximately 2.5% in the top ten. The source was peripheral blood, collected in a trial of Ad26.COV2.S vaccine versus placebo. The receptors originated from a person aged 18-65 years who received the Ad26.COV2.S COVID-19 vaccine or a placebo.

This chain connects TRBV5-1 to TRBJ2-5; D possibly corresponds to TRBD1 (6 bases). This CDR3 is 15 amino acids long. Germline CDR1 and CDR2: SGHRS and YFSETQ. V shed 1 base and J shed 0 bases, with 10 bases lying between them. The CDR3 DNA follows: TGCGCCAGCAGCTTGACAGGGCAGTACCAAGAGACCCAGTACTTC. It yields the protein CASSLTGQYQETQYF.

The chain recombines TRBV27 with TRBJ1-2; weak D call: TRBD1 (5 bases). This CDR3 is built from 14 residues. Germline V gene lookup returns CDR1 MNHEY and CDR2 SMNVEV (reference sequence). V was shortened by 3 bases and J by 4 bases, with 12 bases between the two germline ends. In DNA form, the CDR3 reads TGTGCCAGCAGTTTTTGGGGACGGACCTATGGCTACACCTTC. Protein sequence: CASSFWGRTYGYTF.

J is TRBJ1-6 and V is TRBV6-5; TRBD1 matches at 10 bases. Germline CDR1 and CDR2: MNHEY and SVGAGI. V trimming: 2 bases; J trimming: 7 bases; junction bases outside the gene matches: 5. The CDR3 covers 16 residues. The CDR3 sequence is CASSYRGQGENSPLHF. For the CDR3, the DNA is TGTGCCAGCAGTTACCGAGGACAGGGGGAAAATTCACCCCTCCACTTT.

This clone was counted a few times. The chain carries TRBV18 and TRBJ2-3, with D possibly matching TRBD2 (6 bases). The germline V gene has CDR1 KGHSH and CDR2 LQKENI. Trimming left V 3 bases short and J 4 bases short, with 14 bases between. The CDR3 totals 15 residues. The CDR3 loop is CASSPWRGGSDTQYF. CDR3 in DNA: TGTGCCAGCTCACCTTGGAGGGGAGGATCAGATACGCAGTATTTT.

V is TRBV4-1 and J is TRBJ2-7; D is unclear. This CDR3 is built from 14 residues. Deletions cut 0 bases from V and 7 bases from J, with 13 bases between. CDR1 and CDR2 from the germline V gene are MGHRA and YSYEKL. CDR3 loop: CASSQDTSFGEQYF. The CDR3, as DNA: TGCGCCAGCAGCCAAGATACGAGTTTCGGTGAGCAGTACTTC.

This chain joins TRBV18 and TRBJ2-1, with 9 nucleotides matching TRBD2. This CDR3 spans 15 amino acids. Germline V lookup: CDR1 KGHSH, CDR2 LQKENI. With V trimmed by 7 bases and J by 0 bases, 4 bases remained unmatched. CDR3 DNA: TGTGCCAGCTGCCGCGGGGGGGTCTCCTACAATGAGCAGTTCTTC. Its protein is CASCRGGVSYNEQFF.

The chain combines TRBV10-3 with TRBJ2-2; maybe TRBD2 (5 bases). The CDR3 covers 15 residues. The germline CDR1 and CDR2 sequences are ENHRY and SYGVKD. Trimming shortened V by 0 bases and J by 4 bases, and 9 bases separated the two germline ends. CDR3 nucleotide sequence: TGTGCCATCAGTGAGTCACCTGGACTCACCGGGGAGCTGTTTTTT. Its translation is CAISESPGLTGELFF.

The rearrangement links TRBV24-1 to TRBJ1-2; 11 nucleotides align to TRBD1. The length of the CDR3 is 16 residues. Looked up from germline, CDR1 is KGHDR and CDR2 is SFDVKD. The V gene end was trimmed by 3 bases and the J gene end by 4 bases; junction bases not matched to a gene: 6. In nucleotides, the CDR3 is TGTGCCACCAGTGATCCCCGGACAGGGGGCGTCTATGGCTACACCTTC. Translation: CATSDPRTGGVYGYTF.

The CDR3 is CASSDRQGDYGYTF. The CDR3 DNA follows: TGTGCCAGCAGTGACCGACAGGGCGACTATGGCTACACCTTC. The chain uses TRBV6-2 or TRBV6-3 and TRBJ1-2; TRBD1 aligns across 7 bases. This CDR3 has 14 amino acids. Germline assignment: CDR1 MNHEY and CDR2 SVGEGT. J lost 3 bases, V lost 5 bases, and 6 bases had no gene match.

J is TRBJ2-7 and V is TRBV19; D gene uncertain. Germline CDR1 and CDR2: LNHDA and SQIVND (reference sequence). The V end was cut by 7 bases, the J end by 3 bases, with 1 base between. This CDR3 has 9 amino acids. CDR3 bases: TGTGCCAGTATCTACGAGCAGTACGTC. As protein: CASIYEQYV.

The V call is TRBV2, the J call TRBJ2-3; no reliable D call. Trimming removed 5 bases at V and 2 bases at J, with 11 bases between. CDR1 is SNHLY, CDR2 FYNNEI, per germline. This CDR3 is 14 amino acids long. This CDR3 is CASSPGPATDTQYF. The CDR3 DNA is TGTGCCAGCAGTCCCGGGCCCGCCACAGATACGCAGTATTTT.

CDR3 protein: CASRFADTQYF. CDR3 sequence (DNA): TGTGCCAGCAGATTTGCAGATACGCAGTATTTT. The rearrangement uses TRBV2 and TRBJ2-3; D remains unclear. The V gene's germline CDR1 is SNHLY and CDR2 FYNNEI. Trimming shortened V by 6 bases and J by 4 bases, and 5 bases separated the two germline ends. This CDR3 has 11 residues.

The V and J genes are TRBV6-2 or TRBV6-3 and TRBJ2-5, with 8 nucleotides matching TRBD1. Germline CDR1 is MNHEY and CDR2 is SVGEGT. This CDR3 has 17 amino acids. V shed 5 bases, J shed 2 bases, and the junction held 13 bases outside the gene matches. The CDR3 DNA is TGTGCCAGCAGTACCCCCCCAGGGGGCCGGACACAAGAGACCCAGTACTTC. Encoded protein: CASSTPPGGRTQETQYF.

The chain is built from TRBV11-3 and TRBJ2-3, with TRBD2 matching over 8 bases. There are 20 residues in the CDR3. J gave up 0 bases and V 0 bases, and 14 bases lay outside the gene matches. Germline CDR1 is SGHNT and CDR2 is YENEEA. In DNA, the CDR3 is TGTGCCAGCAGCTTAGACGCCCGGGGGCAACTAGCGGTTAGCACAGATACGCAGTATTTT. Translated: CASSLDARGQLAVSTDTQYF. Full variable domain (rest looked up from reference TRBV11-3 and TRBJ2-3): EAGVVQSPRYKIIEKKQPVAFWCNPISGHNTLYWYLQNLGQGPELLIRYENEEAVDDSQLPKDRFSAERLKGVDSTLKIQPAELGDSAVYLCASSLDARGQLAVSTDTQYFGPGTRLTVL.

The V call is TRBV27, the J call TRBJ1-1; no clear D gene. V was trimmed by 2 bases and J by 2 bases, leaving 15 bases between them. The germline gives CDR1 MNHEY, CDR2 SMNVEV (reference sequence). This CDR3 has 16 amino acids. The CDR3 reads CASSLRLLGPNTEAFF. The CDR3 coding sequence is TGTGCCAGCAGTTTAAGGCTTCTCGGACCTAACACTGAAGCTTTCTTT.

The gene calls are TRBV20-1 and TRBJ1-1; the D is unclear. V lost 3 bases and J lost 1, with 6 bases in between. CDR3 length: 12 residues. CDR1 DFQATT and CDR2 SNEGSKA come from the germline V gene (reference sequence). The CDR3 region is CSASVRNTEAFF. Here the CDR3 DNA reads TGCAGTGCTAGTGTCAGGAACACTGAAGCTTTCTTT.

This chain joins TRBV11-2 and TRBJ1-4; no definite D call. Trimming stripped 5 bases from V and 0 bases from J, with 13 bases between. The germline CDR1 and CDR2 sequences are SGHAT and FQNNGV. CDR3 length: 16 residues. CDR3 in DNA: TGTGCCAGCAGCCCCCAAACTCGAGCAACTAATGAAAAACTGTTTTTT. Protein: CASSPQTRATNEKLFF. Looking up the rest from reference TRBV11-2 and TRBJ1-4 gives the full variable domain: EAGVAQSPRYKIIEKRQSVAFWCNPISGHATLYWYQQILGQGPKLLIQFQNNGVVDDSQLPKDRFSAERLKGVDSTLKIQPAKLEDSAVYLCASSPQTRATNEKLFFGSGTQLSVL.

J is TRBJ2-7 and V is TRBV28; a weak D match, TRBD2 (5 bases). The ends were cut back, 7 bases at V and 1 base at J, with 20 bases in the middle. The CDR3 runs to 16 residues. Germline CDR1 is MDHEN and CDR2 is SYDVKM. CDR3 protein: CASTPFGISPSYEQYF. The CDR3, as DNA: TGTGCCAGCACCCCCTTCGGGATTTCCCCTTCCTACGAGCAGTACTTC. Full variable domain (remainder filled in from reference TRBV28 and TRBJ2-7): DVKVTQSSRYLVKRTGEKVFLECVQDMDHENMFWYRQDPGLGLRLIYFSYDVKMKEKGDIPEGYSVSREKKERFSLILESASTNQTSMYLCASTPFGISPSYEQYFGPGTRLTVT.

The gene calls are TRBV29-1 and TRBJ1-5, with 8 positions matching TRBD1. The CDR3 is made up of 13 amino acids. Looked up from germline, CDR1 is SQVTM and CDR2 is ANQGSEA. Germline trimming cut 6 bases from V and 4 bases from J; bases unmatched to any gene: 5. The CDR3 DNA follows: TGCAGCGTGGGGACAGGCAGTAATCAGCCCCAGCATTTT. This encodes CSVGTGSNQPQHF.

This chain uses TRBV5-1 with TRBJ2-5; D is unresolved. The CDR3 consists of 15 residues. The germline CDR1 and CDR2 sequences are SGHRS and YFSETQ. Trimming stripped 0 bases from V and 2 bases from J, with 11 bases between. The CDR3 reads CASSLVATRQETQYF. The CDR3 DNA reads as TGCGCCAGCAGCTTGGTGGCAACCAGGCAAGAGACCCAGTACTTC.

The V gene is TRBV24-1, the J gene TRBJ2-2, with D perhaps TRBD2 (5 bases). V was cut by 2 bases and J by 5 bases, with 11 bases left in between. The CDR3 contains 15 residues. Germline assignment: CDR1 KGHDR and CDR2 SFDVKD. In DNA, the CDR3 is TGTGCCACCAGTGATTCTCAGGACTTTACCGGGGAGCTGTTTTTT. This gives the protein CATSDSQDFTGELFF.

Remarks on this clone: A much bigger clone sits one base away, suggesting this may be a read error. J is TRBJ1-6 and V is TRBV7-3; D gene ambiguous. Trimming took 1 base from V and 8 from J, leaving 3 bases between them. The CDR3 loop spans 12 amino acids. CDR1 and CDR2 (germline): SGHTA, FQGTGA. Written as DNA, the CDR3 is TGTGCCAGCAGCTTAATGGATTCACCCCTCCACTTT. Its protein is CASSLMDSPLHF. Variable domain in full (rest from reference TRBV7-3 and TRBJ1-6): GAGVSQTPSNKVTEKGKYVELRCDPISGHTALYWYRQSLGQGPEFLIYFQGTGAADDSGLPNDRFFAVRPEGSVSTLKIQRTERGDSAVYLCASSLMDSPLHFGNGTRLTVT.

This clone appeared a few times. The chain couples TRBV3-1 (or the pseudogene TRBV3-2) to TRBJ2-4; D is uncertain. Germline CDR1 is LGHDT and CDR2 is YNNKEL (reference sequence). The CDR3 has 20 residues. Trimming removed 0 bases at V and 0 bases at J, with 21 bases between. Here the CDR3 reads CASSQDLPVRDTLAKNIQYF. Here the CDR3 DNA reads TGTGCCAGCAGCCAAGATCTCCCGGTAAGAGATACTCTAGCCAAAAACATTCAGTACTTC.

The chain links TRBV6-5 to TRBJ1-5; no definite D call. CDR1 is MNHEY, CDR2 SVGAGI, per germline. Trimming left V 2 bases short and J 0 bases short, with 8 bases between. This CDR3 is 15 amino acids long. CDR3 amino acids: CASSYGGNSNQPQHF. The CDR3 DNA reads TGTGCCAGCAGTTACGGAGGGAATAGCAATCAGCCCCAGCATTTT.

The chain uses TRBV5-1 and TRBJ2-3; TRBD2 matches at 10 bases. This CDR3 contains 16 residues. The germline CDR1 and CDR2 sequences are SGHRS and YFSETQ. V gave up 4 bases and J gave up 4 bases; unmatched junction bases: 9. In DNA, the CDR3 is TGCGCCAGCAGCCTCCAAGCGGGGGGGCGGGCAGATACGCAGTATTTT. Its translation: CASSLQAGGRADTQYF. Using reference TRBV5-1 and TRBJ2-3 for the parts outside the CDR3, the full variable domain is KAGVTQTPRYLIKTRGQQVTLSCSPISGHRSVSWYQQTPGQGLQFLFEYFSETQRNKGNFPGRFSGRQFSNSRSEMNVSTLELGDSALYLCASSLQAGGRADTQYFGPGTRLTVL.